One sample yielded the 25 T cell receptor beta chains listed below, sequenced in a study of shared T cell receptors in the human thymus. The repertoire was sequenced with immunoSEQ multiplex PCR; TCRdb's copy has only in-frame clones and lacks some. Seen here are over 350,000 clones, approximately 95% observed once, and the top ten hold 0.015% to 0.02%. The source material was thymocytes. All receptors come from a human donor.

The CDR3 DNA reads TGCGCCAGCAGCTTGGCGGCAGGGGGCCTTGGCTACACCTTC. Its translation: CASSLAAGGLGYTF. This chain joins TRBV5-1 and TRBJ1-2; 8 nucleotides match TRBD1. Trimming at V came to 0 bases and at J to 7 bases, leaving 5 bases not matched to a gene. In germline, CDR1 is SGHRS, CDR2 YFSETQ. This CDR3 has 14 amino acids.

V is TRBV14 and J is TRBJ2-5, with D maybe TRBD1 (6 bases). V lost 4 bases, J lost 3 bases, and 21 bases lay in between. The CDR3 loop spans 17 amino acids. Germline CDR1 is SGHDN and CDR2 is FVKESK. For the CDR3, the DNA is TGTGCCAGCAGCCGAAACCTACGGGGACATGTTGAAGAGACCCAGTACTTC. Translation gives CASSRNLRGHVEETQYF.

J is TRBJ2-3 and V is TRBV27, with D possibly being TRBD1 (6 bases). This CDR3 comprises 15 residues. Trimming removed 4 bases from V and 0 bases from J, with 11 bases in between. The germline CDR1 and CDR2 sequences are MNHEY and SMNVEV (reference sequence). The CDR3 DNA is TGTGCCAGCAGTTCTAAAGGACAGAGCACAGATACGCAGTATTTT. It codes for CASSSKGQSTDTQYF.

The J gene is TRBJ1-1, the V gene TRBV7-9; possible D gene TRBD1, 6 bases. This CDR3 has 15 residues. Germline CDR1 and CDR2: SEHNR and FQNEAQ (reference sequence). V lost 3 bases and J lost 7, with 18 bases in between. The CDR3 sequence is CASSFGRTVRGEAFF. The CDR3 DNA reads TGTGCCAGCAGCTTCGGGCGGACAGTTCGGGGTGAAGCTTTCTTT.

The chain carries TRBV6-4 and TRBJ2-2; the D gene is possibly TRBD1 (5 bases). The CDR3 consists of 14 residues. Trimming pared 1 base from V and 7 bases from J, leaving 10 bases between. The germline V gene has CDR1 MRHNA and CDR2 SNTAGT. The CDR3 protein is CASSDLGPGGELFF. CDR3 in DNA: TGTGCCAGCAGTGACTTGGGGCCTGGCGGGGAGCTGTTTTTT.

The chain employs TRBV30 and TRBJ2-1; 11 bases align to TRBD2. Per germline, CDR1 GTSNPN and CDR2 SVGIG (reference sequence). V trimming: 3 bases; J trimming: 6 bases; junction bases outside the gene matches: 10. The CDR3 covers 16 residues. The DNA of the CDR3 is TGTGCCTGGAGCCTTATTAGCGGGAGGGTCGTCAATGAGCAGTTCTTC. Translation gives CAWSLISGRVVNEQFF.

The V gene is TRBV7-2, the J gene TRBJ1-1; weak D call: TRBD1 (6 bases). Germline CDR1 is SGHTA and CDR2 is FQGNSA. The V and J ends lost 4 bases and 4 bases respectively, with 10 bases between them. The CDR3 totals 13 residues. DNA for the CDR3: TGTGCCAGCAGCTCTAGGGGGGGCACTGAAGCTTTCTTT. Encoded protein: CASSSRGGTEAFF.

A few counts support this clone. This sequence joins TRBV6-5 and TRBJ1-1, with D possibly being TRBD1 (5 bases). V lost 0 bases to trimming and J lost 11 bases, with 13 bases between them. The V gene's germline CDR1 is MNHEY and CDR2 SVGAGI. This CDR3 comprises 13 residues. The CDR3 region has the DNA TGTGCCAGCAGTTACTCGAGGAAGGGGAAGGCTTTCTTT. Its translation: CASSYSRKGKAFF.

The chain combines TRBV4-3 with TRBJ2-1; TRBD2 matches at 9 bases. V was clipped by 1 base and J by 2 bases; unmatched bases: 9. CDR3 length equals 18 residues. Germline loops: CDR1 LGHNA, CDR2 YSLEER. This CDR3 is CASSQVELAGVPYNEQFF. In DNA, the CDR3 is TGCGCCAGCAGCCAAGTAGAATTAGCGGGAGTGCCCTACAATGAGCAGTTCTTC.

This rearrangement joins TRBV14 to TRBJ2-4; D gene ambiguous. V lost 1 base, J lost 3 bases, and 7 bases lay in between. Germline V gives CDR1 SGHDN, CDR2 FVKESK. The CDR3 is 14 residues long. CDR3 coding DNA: TGTGCCAGCAGCCAAGGTGGCAACAAAAACATTCAGTACTTC. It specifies CASSQGGNKNIQYF.

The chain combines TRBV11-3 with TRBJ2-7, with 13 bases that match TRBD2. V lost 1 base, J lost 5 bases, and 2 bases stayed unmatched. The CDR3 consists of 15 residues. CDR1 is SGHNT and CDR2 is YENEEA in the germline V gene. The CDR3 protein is CASSLGTSGRNEQYF. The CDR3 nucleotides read TGTGCCAGCAGCTTAGGGACTAGCGGGAGAAACGAGCAGTACTTC.

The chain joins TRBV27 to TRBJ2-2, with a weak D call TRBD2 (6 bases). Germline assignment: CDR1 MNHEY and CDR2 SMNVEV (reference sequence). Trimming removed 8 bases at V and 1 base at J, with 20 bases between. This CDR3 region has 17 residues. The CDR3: CASGEVPGRVNTGELFF. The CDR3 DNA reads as TGTGCCAGCGGGGAGGTTCCGGGAAGGGTGAACACCGGGGAGCTGTTTTTT.

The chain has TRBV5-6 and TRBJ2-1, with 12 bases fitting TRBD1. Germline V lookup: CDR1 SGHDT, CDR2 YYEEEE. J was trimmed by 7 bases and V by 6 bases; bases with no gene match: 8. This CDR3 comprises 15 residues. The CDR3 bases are TGTGCCAGCATCCCCGGGACAGGGGGCTATAATGAGCAGTTCTTC. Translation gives CASIPGTGGYNEQFF.

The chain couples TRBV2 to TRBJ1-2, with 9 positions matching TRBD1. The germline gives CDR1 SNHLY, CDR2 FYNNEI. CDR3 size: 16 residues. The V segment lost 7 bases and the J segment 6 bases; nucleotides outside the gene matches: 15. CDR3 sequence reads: CASNTIRDREIDGYTF. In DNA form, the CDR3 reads TGTGCCAGCAACACGATTCGGGACAGGGAAATAGATGGCTACACCTTC.

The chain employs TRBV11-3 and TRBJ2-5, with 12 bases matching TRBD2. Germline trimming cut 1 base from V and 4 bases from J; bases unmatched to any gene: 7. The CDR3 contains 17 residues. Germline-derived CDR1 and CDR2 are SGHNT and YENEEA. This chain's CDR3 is CASSLGLAGGPGETQYF. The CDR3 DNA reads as TGTGCCAGCAGCTTAGGGCTAGCGGGAGGGCCGGGAGAGACCCAGTACTTC.

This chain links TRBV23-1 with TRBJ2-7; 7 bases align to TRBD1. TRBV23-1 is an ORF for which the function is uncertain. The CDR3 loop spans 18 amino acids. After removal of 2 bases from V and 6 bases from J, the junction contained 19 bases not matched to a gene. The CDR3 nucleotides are TGCGCCAGCAGTCAACCTACAAGACAGGGTCCTTTTGGGGGCGAGCAGTACTTC. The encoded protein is CASSQPTRQGPFGGEQYF.

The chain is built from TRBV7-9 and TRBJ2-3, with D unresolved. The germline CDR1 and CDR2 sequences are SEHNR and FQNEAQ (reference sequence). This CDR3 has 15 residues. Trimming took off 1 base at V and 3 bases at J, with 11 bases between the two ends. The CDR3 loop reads CASSLGRQGTDTQYF. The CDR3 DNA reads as TGTGCCAGCAGCTTAGGTAGACAAGGTACAGATACGCAGTATTTT.

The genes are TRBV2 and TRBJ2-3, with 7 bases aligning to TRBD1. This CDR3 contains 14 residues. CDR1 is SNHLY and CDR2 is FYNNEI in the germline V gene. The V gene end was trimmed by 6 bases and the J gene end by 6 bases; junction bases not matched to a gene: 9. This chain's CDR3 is CASSPTGVKDTQYF. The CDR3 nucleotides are TGTGCCAGCAGCCCCACAGGGGTGAAGGATACGCAGTATTTT.

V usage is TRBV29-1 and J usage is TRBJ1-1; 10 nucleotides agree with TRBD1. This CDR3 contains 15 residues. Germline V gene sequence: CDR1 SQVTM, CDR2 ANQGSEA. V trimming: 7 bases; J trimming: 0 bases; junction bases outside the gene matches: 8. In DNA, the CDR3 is TGCAGCGGCACCGGGACAGGGGCAATGAACACTGAAGCTTTCTTT. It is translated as CSGTGTGAMNTEAFF.

Here the CDR3 DNA reads TGTGCCAGCAGTCGGTGGGGGCGGAATGGCTACACCTTC. Its translation: CASSRWGRNGYTF. The V call is TRBV27, the J call TRBJ1-2, with D perhaps TRBD1 (6 bases). V lost 5 bases and J 6 bases, leaving 13 bases between the germline ends. Germline V CDR1 and CDR2: MNHEY, SMNVEV (reference sequence). The CDR3 runs to 13 residues.

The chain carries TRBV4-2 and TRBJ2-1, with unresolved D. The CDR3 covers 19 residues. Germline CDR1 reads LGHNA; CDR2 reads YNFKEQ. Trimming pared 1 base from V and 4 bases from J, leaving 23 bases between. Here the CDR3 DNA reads TGTGCCAGCAGCCAAGCCGCCCGTAGTAGCTTTGGCTATTACAATGAGCAGTTCTTC. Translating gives CASSQAARSSFGYYNEQFF.

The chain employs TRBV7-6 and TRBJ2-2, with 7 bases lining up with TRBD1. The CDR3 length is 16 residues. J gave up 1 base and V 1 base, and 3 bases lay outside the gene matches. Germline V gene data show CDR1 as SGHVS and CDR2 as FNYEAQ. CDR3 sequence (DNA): TGTGCCAGCAGCTTAGGGGGACAGCTGAACACCGGGGAGCTGTTTTTT. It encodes CASSLGGQLNTGELFF.

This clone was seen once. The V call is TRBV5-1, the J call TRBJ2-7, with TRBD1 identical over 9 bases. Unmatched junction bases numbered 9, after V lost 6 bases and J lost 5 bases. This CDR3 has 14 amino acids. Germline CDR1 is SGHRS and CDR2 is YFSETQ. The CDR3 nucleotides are TGCGCCAGCACCCCATGGGACAGGGTCCACGAGCAGTACTTC. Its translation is CASTPWDRVHEQYF.

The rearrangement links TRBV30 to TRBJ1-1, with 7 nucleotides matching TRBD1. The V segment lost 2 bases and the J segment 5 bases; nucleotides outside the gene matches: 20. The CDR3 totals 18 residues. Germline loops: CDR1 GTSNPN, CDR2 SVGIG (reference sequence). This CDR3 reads CAWSSPVGWTGRGTEAFF. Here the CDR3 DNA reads TGTGCCTGGAGTTCCCCAGTTGGGTGGACAGGCAGGGGAACTGAAGCTTTCTTT.

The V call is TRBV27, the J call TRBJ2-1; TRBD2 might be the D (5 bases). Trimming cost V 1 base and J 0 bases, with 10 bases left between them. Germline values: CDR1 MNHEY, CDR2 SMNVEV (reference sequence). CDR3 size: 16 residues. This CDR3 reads CASSLLRTASYNEQFF. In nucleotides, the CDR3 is TGTGCCAGCAGTTTATTGAGGACTGCCTCCTACAATGAGCAGTTCTTC.